This T cell receptor beta chain was documented in a study of blood T cell repertoires in COVID-19. Study-level background: Samples of COVID-19 (acute and convalescent) were obtained from the United States, Italy and Spain. In each case, the material was cDNA or gDNA derived from T cells, B-cell-depleted T cells, or PBMCs.

Authors' data handling: Reference gene primer amplification yielded estimated nucleated cell counts. TCRdb's copy holds only in-frame clones and misses some; the assay was immunoSEQ multiplex PCR. V, J and clone size were drawn from that table, and D and trimming were deduced from the DNA. The top ten clones hold 12% of a sample with more than 150,000 clones, 81% of them seen once. Trimming pared 7 bases from V and 3 bases from J, leaving 24 bases between. Germline CDR1 and CDR2: SNHLY and FYNNEI. CDR3 length equals 17 residues. Seattle-derived patients entered the study during active infection and were followed longitudinally.

The chain couples TRBV2 to TRBJ1-1; D is possibly TRBD1 (5 bases). The material sequenced was peripheral blood. This receptor was identified in an elderly woman with COVID-19, enrolled during active disease. The CDR3 DNA sequence: TGTGCCAGCACCCGATCCGGGGGGAGGGTTCTGTACACTGAAGCTTTCTTT. Its translation: CASTRSGGRVLYTEAFF.